Each of the 15 T cell receptor beta chains below was sequenced from the same sample in a study of T-cell reconstitution after alpha-beta-depleted transplantation in children (dated by TCRdb to 2016 to 2017). Libraries were built with PCR. The reads were generated on an Illumina HiSeq 2500. Molecular barcoding was employed in the preparation of TCR libraries, with unique molecular identifiers being used to normalize TCRbeta repertoire quantification. TCRdb ran its own pipeline on the public reads, namely fastp trimming at Q25 and MiXCR clone calling, and kept in-frame beta chains. Each record represents a unique CDR3 protein, reported with the most common genes and DNA among its rows. Across this sample there are roughly 500,000 distinct CDR3 sequences, with around a third seen only once. Clones ranked in the top ten supply approximately 2.3% of the sample. Sequenced material: PBMCs from the stem cell graft donor, taken from the stem cell graft. Every receptor here comes from a human donor who donated a stem cell graft to a child with aplastic anemia.

This rearrangement joins TRBV5-4 to TRBJ2-7; D not resolved. Trimming took off 0 bases at V and 4 bases at J, with 8 bases between the two ends. Germline lookup yields CDR1 SGHNT and CDR2 YYREEE (reference sequence). The CDR3 contains 13 residues. The CDR3 DNA reads TGTGCCAGCAGCTTGGGACACTTTTACGAGCAGTACGTC. This codes for CASSLGHFYEQYV.

The V and J genes are TRBV10-1 and TRBJ1-2; D is perhaps TRBD1 (5 bases). V was shortened by 0 bases and J by 2 bases, with 16 bases between the two germline ends. This CDR3 region has 17 residues. Germline V lookup: CDR1 WNHNN, CDR2 SYGVQD (reference sequence). CDR3 nucleotides: TGCGCCAGCAGTGAGTCGGTAGGCGCGGGGGACAACTATGGCTACACCTTC. Its protein product is CASSESVGAGDNYGYTF.

This chain links TRBV27 with TRBJ2-1; D may be TRBD1 or TRBD2 (5 bases each). The germline V and J ends were trimmed by 2 bases and 7 bases, with 15 bases remaining between them. Germline CDR1 is MNHEY and CDR2 is SMNVEV (reference sequence). The CDR3 consists of 15 residues. In DNA form, the CDR3 reads TGTGCCAGCAGTTTAGGTTTGGGGGTTGGGAATGAGCAGTTCTTC. Its translation is CASSLGLGVGNEQFF.

The chain links TRBV5-4 to TRBJ2-7, with a possible D match to TRBD1 (6 bases). Per germline, CDR1 SGHNT and CDR2 YYREEE (reference sequence). V was shortened by 3 bases and J by 6 bases, with 13 bases between the two germline ends. CDR3 length: 13 residues. CDR3 nucleotide sequence: TGTGCCAGCAGCTCCGGGACAATGGTCGAGCAGTACGTC. Translating it yields CASSSGTMVEQYV.

This clonotype has just a few counts. V usage is TRBV6-2 or TRBV6-3 and J usage is TRBJ2-2, with D unclear. The germline V and J ends were trimmed by 5 bases and 7 bases, with 5 bases remaining between them. Germline loops: CDR1 MNHEY, CDR2 SVGEGT. CDR3 size: 11 residues. The CDR3 here is CASSSNGELFF. CDR3 DNA sequence: TGTGCCAGCAGTAGCAACGGGGAGCTGTTTTTT.

The J gene is TRBJ2-2, the V gene TRBV7-8; 7 bases line up with TRBD1. After removal of 0 bases from V and 0 bases from J, the junction contained 13 bases not matched to a gene. Germline values: CDR1 SGHVS, CDR2 FQNEAQ. This CDR3 is built from 20 residues. This chain's CDR3 is CASSLAWDSLGGTNTGELFF. CDR3 coding DNA: TGTGCCAGCAGCTTAGCCTGGGACAGCCTTGGGGGAACGAACACCGGGGAGCTGTTTTTT.

V and J are TRBV7-9 and TRBJ2-1, with 9 bases matching TRBD2. The CDR3 is 16 amino acids. Germline CDR1 and CDR2: SEHNR and FQNEAQ (reference sequence). J lost 6 bases, V lost 4 bases, and 10 bases had no gene match. The CDR3, as DNA: TGTGCCAGCAGCTGGTCCGTGAGCGGGAGGCGCAATGAGCAGTTCTTC. It is translated as CASSWSVSGRRNEQFF.

The chain is built from TRBV5-1 and TRBJ2-5; maybe TRBD1 (5 bases). Trimming stripped 1 base from V and 1 base from J, with 11 bases between. CDR1 and CDR2 from the germline V gene are SGHRS and YFSETQ. CDR3 length: 15 amino acids. CDR3 coding DNA: TGCGCCAGCAGCTTGCAGACAGCGACCCAAGAGACCCAGTACTTC. It yields the protein CASSLQTATQETQYF. The complete variable domain, with remaining parts taken from reference TRBV5-1 and TRBJ2-5, reads KAGVTQTPRYLIKTRGQQVTLSCSPISGHRSVSWYQQTPGQGLQFLFEYFSETQRNKGNFPGRFSGRQFSNSRSEMNVSTLELGDSALYLCASSLQTATQETQYFGPGTRLLVL.

This clonotype was detected only a few times. The rearrangement links TRBV12-3 or TRBV12-4 to TRBJ1-1; 8 nucleotides agree with TRBD1. The CDR3 runs to 13 residues. V gave up 5 bases and J gave up 12 bases; unmatched junction bases: 11. The CDR3 DNA sequence: TGTGCCAGCAGTCCGGGAAAGGACAGGGTGACTTTCTTT. It specifies CASSPGKDRVTFF.

V and J are TRBV27 and TRBJ1-4; TRBD1 is a possible D gene (5 bases). The CDR3 sequence is 14 residues long. Germline-derived CDR1 and CDR2 are MNHEY and SMNVEV (reference sequence). V shed 5 bases and J shed 6 bases, with 13 bases lying between them. CDR3: CASSPGGDHEKLFF. The CDR3 bases are TGTGCCAGCAGTCCCGGGGGGGACCATGAAAAACTGTTTTTT.

The table lists this clonotype with a few counts. The chain uses TRBV6-1 and TRBJ2-5; 10 positions match TRBD2. The V gene end was trimmed by 6 bases and the J gene end by 4 bases; junction bases not matched to a gene: 5. Germline lookup yields CDR1 MNHNS and CDR2 SASEGT. CDR3 length: 14 residues. CDR3 protein: CASSPVAGGETQYF. The CDR3 nucleotides are TGTGCCAGCAGCCCCGTAGCGGGAGGAGAGACCCAGTACTTC.

This clonotype was found a few times. The V and J genes are TRBV7-8 and TRBJ1-1; tentatively, D is TRBD1 (5 bases). Germline values: CDR1 SGHVS, CDR2 FQNEAQ. Trimming stripped 1 base from V and 0 bases from J, with 12 bases between. This CDR3 has 16 residues. The CDR3 sequence is CASSLDVTAMNTEAFF. The CDR3 DNA follows: TGTGCCAGCAGCTTAGACGTGACAGCCATGAACACTGAAGCTTTCTTT.

The table lists this clonotype with many counts. In DNA form, the CDR3 reads TGTGCCAGCAGTTACAGGGGTTCGAACACTGAAGCTTTCTTT. Its translation: CASSYRGSNTEAFF. The J gene is TRBJ1-1, the V gene TRBV12-3 or TRBV12-4; 7 nucleotides line up with TRBD1. CDR3 length: 14 residues. The ends lost 4 bases at V and 1 base at J; junction bases unmatched: 3.

The chain recombines TRBV27 with TRBJ2-1; D remains ambiguous. Germline V gene data show CDR1 as MNHEY and CDR2 as SMNVEV (reference sequence). Trimming took off 1 base at V and 5 bases at J, with 15 bases between the two ends. CDR3 length equals 16 residues. The CDR3: CASSLLLRPPDNEQFF. The CDR3 bases are TGTGCCAGCAGTTTATTACTGCGGCCGCCAGACAATGAGCAGTTCTTC.

The genes are TRBV7-9 and TRBJ2-1; D is uncertain. The CDR3 sequence is 15 residues long. The germline CDR1 and CDR2 sequences are SEHNR and FQNEAQ (reference sequence). V lost 5 bases, J lost 6 bases, and 17 bases lay in between. DNA for the CDR3: TGTGCCAGCAGCCCATCCCTAGGCGTTAGCAATGAGCAGTTCTTC. As protein: CASSPSLGVSNEQFF.